The 9 T cell receptor beta chains below were found in one sample sequenced in a study of T cell responses to AZD1222 COVID-19 vaccine. Using immunoSEQ multiplex PCR, the repertoire was profiled, and TCRdb retains in-frame clones only, with some absent. The table has some 120,000 clones, 88% seen once. The sequencing used peripheral blood, collected on day 0 of AZD1222 vaccination. These receptors were taken from an adult in good health.

J is TRBJ1-4 and V is TRBV15, with D possibly TRBD1 on 5 matching bases. The CDR3 has 15 amino acids. Per germline, CDR1 LNHNV and CDR2 YYDKDF (reference sequence). V gave up 0 bases and J gave up 6 bases, with 11 bases separating them. The CDR3 DNA reads TGTGCCACCAGCAGAGATCGGGCAGGGCATGAAAAACTGTTTTTT. As protein: CATSRDRAGHEKLFF.

CDR3 nucleotide sequence: TGTGCCAGCGTAACTGGCGGCAGGGGGACAGATACGCAGTATTTT. The encoded protein is CASVTGGRGTDTQYF. The J gene is TRBJ2-3, the V gene TRBV18, with TRBD1 matching 7 bases. Germline CDR1 reads KGHSH; CDR2 reads LQKENI. V dropped 8 bases and J dropped 3; count of bases not matched to a gene: 11. CDR3 size: 15 residues.

This rearrangement joins TRBV18 to TRBJ1-1; possibly TRBD1 for D (5 bases). The CDR3 has 13 residues. V dropped 4 bases and J dropped 9 bases, with 15 bases sitting between them. Germline V gene data show CDR1 as KGHSH and CDR2 as LQKENI. This chain's CDR3 is CASSREGAWKAFF. The DNA of the CDR3 is TGTGCCAGCTCACGTGAAGGGGCGTGGAAAGCTTTCTTT.

The gene calls are TRBV7-9 and TRBJ1-6, with D hard to call. Germline assignment: CDR1 SEHNR and CDR2 FQNEAQ (reference sequence). Trimming left V 0 bases short and J 7 bases short, with 7 bases between. The CDR3 is made up of 14 amino acids. CDR3 DNA: TGTGCCAGCAGCTTAGCCGGGAGGAATTCACCCCTCCACTTT. Protein product: CASSLAGRNSPLHF.

The chain joins TRBV5-1 to TRBJ1-2; 7 bases line up with TRBD1. Germline V lookup: CDR1 SGHRS, CDR2 YFSETQ. This CDR3 contains 14 residues. V dropped 2 bases and J dropped 5; count of bases not matched to a gene: 6. The CDR3: CASSLAGTEYGYTF. The CDR3 nucleotides read TGCGCCAGCAGCTTAGCCGGGACAGAGTATGGCTACACCTTC.

The chain has TRBV4-2 and TRBJ1-2; unclear D gene. This CDR3 is built from 12 residues. Trimming left V 4 bases short and J 5 bases short, with 8 bases between. CDR1 LGHNA and CDR2 YNFKEQ come from the germline V gene. CDR3 coding DNA: TGTGCCAGCAGCCCGGACGGTTATGGCTACACCTTC. Translated: CASSPDGYGYTF.

The chain employs TRBV5-1 and TRBJ2-5; 10 bases are a match to TRBD1. Trimming at V came to 2 bases and at J to 5 bases, leaving 6 bases not matched to a gene. This CDR3 has 15 residues. Per the germline V gene, CDR1 is SGHRS and CDR2 is YFSETQ. The CDR3 here is CASSFSGTGEETQYF. The CDR3 DNA is TGCGCCAGCAGCTTCTCCGGGACAGGGGAGGAGACCCAGTACTTC. The variable domain in full, with the rest retrieved from reference TRBV5-1 and TRBJ2-5, is KAGVTQTPRYLIKTRGQQVTLSCSPISGHRSVSWYQQTPGQGLQFLFEYFSETQRNKGNFPGRFSGRQFSNSRSEMNVSTLELGDSALYLCASSFSGTGEETQYFGPGTRLLVL.

This clone appeared once. This chain joins TRBV5-1 and TRBJ2-7; 10 nucleotides match TRBD1. CDR3 length equals 14 residues. The germline CDR1 and CDR2 sequences are SGHRS and YFSETQ. V lost 3 bases to trimming and J lost 5 bases; unmatched junction nucleotides: 5. CDR3: CASSWTGQGNEQYF. The DNA of the CDR3 is TGCGCCAGCAGCTGGACGGGACAGGGGAACGAGCAGTACTTC.

The V and J genes are TRBV2 and TRBJ2-3, with 8 bases fitting TRBD1. This CDR3 region has 14 residues. Germline CDR1 reads SNHLY; CDR2 reads FYNNEI. V trimming: 4 bases; J trimming: 8 bases; junction bases outside the gene matches: 8. DNA for the CDR3: TGTGCCAGCAGTGTACAGGGGGGCGAATCTACGCAGTATTTT. Its protein product is CASSVQGGESTQYF.